This TCR beta chain was obtained from a study of PD-1 blockade in classical Hodgkin lymphoma. There was relapse after autologous stem cell transplantation in every patient, and there was variation in brentuximab vedotin exposure. Patients reached a best response of complete response, partial response or progressive disease. Trimming took 3 bases from V and 10 from J, leaving 16 bases between them. CDR3 length: 13 residues. Germline CDR1 is GTSNPN and CDR2 is SVGIG (reference sequence). Method: immunoSEQ multiplex PCR; TCRdb's copy keeps in-frame clones and lacks some. The sample lists more than 55,000 clones; 88% were seen once.

The chain links TRBV30 to TRBJ2-1, with D perhaps matching TRBD2 (6 bases). The source material was peripheral blood mononuclear cells (PBMCs), sampled before the second cycle of nivolumab. The receptor's source is a human donor with classical Hodgkin lymphoma. The CDR3 nucleotides read TGTGCCTGGAGCCCAGGCGGGGTTGGAGAGCAGTTCTTC. It is translated as CAWSPGGVGEQFF.